This T cell receptor (beta chain) derives from a study of blood T cell repertoires in COVID-19. The overall study: Samples of COVID-19 (acute and convalescent) were obtained from the United States, Italy and Spain.

In the source study's methods: Amplifying reference gene primers gave estimates of nucleated cell counts. Clones were sequenced by immunoSEQ multiplex PCR, and TCRdb holds only the in-frame ones, with some missing. V and J calls and clone size come straight from that table; D and trimming were deduced from the DNA. The profile covers approximately 150,000 clones, with 85% to 95% appearing a single time and roughly 2% taken by the ten largest. This clonotype was obtained from a woman aged 55-69 years with COVID-19, enrolled during active disease. The sequencing sample was made of peripheral blood.

The CDR3 here is CASSPLRRTGTGVPRYTF. DNA for the CDR3: TGTGCCAGCAGCCCGCTGAGGCGGACCGGGACAGGGGTTCCGCGCTACACCTTC. The chain recombines TRBV9 with TRBJ1-2; 10 nucleotides agree with TRBD1. The V segment lost 4 bases and the J segment 9 bases; nucleotides outside the gene matches: 21. CDR1 is SGDLS and CDR2 is YYNGEE in the germline V gene. The CDR3 is 18 residues long.